These 11 T cell receptor beta chains were sequenced from one sample in a study of T cell changes during pregnancy in multiple sclerosis. Only in-frame clones appear in the TCRdb table, and some are missing; sequencing was by immunoSEQ multiplex PCR. The sample has 30,000 or so clones, roughly nine tenths seen once; the top ten hold roughly a tenth. The starting material was CD8+ T cells from peripheral blood mononuclear cells, obtained in the second trimester of pregnancy. All receptors come from a female donor with multiple sclerosis, enrolled in a pregnancy study.

The chain joins TRBV29-1 to TRBJ2-1; 7 bases align to TRBD2. Losses at the gene ends were 1 base for V and 4 bases for J; bases not matched to a gene: 10. CDR1 SQVTM and CDR2 ANQGSEA come from the germline V gene. The CDR3 is 16 amino acids. The CDR3 DNA reads TGCAGCGTTGAAGGGATGGGGGGGGAAATATACAATGAGCAGTTCTTC. Its protein product is CSVEGMGGEIYNEQFF.

The CDR3 loop reads CASSPFSGRAPRNEQFF. As DNA, the CDR3 is TGTGCCAGCAGTCCCTTCAGCGGGAGGGCCCCCCGGAATGAGCAGTTCTTC. The rearrangement uses TRBV27 and TRBJ2-1, with TRBD2 matching over 10 bases. Germline V CDR1 and CDR2: MNHEY, SMNVEV (reference sequence). This CDR3 comprises 17 residues. V trimming: 5 bases; J trimming: 7 bases; junction bases outside the gene matches: 14.

The chain has TRBV5-1 and TRBJ1-1; the D is unclear. The CDR3 spans 12 residues. Trimming stripped 4 bases from V and 1 base from J, with 5 bases between. The germline gives CDR1 SGHRS, CDR2 YFSETQ. Here the CDR3 DNA reads TGCGCCAGCAGCCACGGGAACACTGAAGCTTTCTTT. This sequence encodes CASSHGNTEAFF.

The chain links TRBV27 to TRBJ2-7; perhaps TRBD2 as D (6 bases). Germline V gene lookup returns CDR1 MNHEY and CDR2 SMNVEV (reference sequence). This CDR3 region has 15 residues. Trimming shortened V by 1 base and J by 1 base, and 11 bases separated the two germline ends. CDR3 residues: CASSLYSGGSYEQYF. DNA of the CDR3: TGTGCCAGCAGTTTATACTCCGGGGGTTCCTACGAGCAGTACTTC.

The V call is TRBV10-3, the J call TRBJ1-2, with 8 bases that match TRBD1. This CDR3 is 14 amino acids long. J was trimmed by 8 bases and V by 0 bases; bases with no gene match: 5. The germline V gene encodes CDR1 ENHRY and CDR2 SYGVKD. The CDR3 nucleotides read TGTGCCATCAGTGAGTCTGGACAGGGATTCGGCTACACCTTC. This gives the protein CAISESGQGFGYTF.

This chain connects TRBV19 to TRBJ1-2; TRBD1 agrees at 7 bases. In germline, CDR1 is LNHDA, CDR2 SQIVND (reference sequence). J was trimmed by 8 bases and V by 3 bases; bases with no gene match: 9. The CDR3 consists of 14 residues. The CDR3 sequence: CASSIARGIRGYTF. CDR3 nucleotides: TGTGCCAGTAGTATCGCCAGGGGGATTCGGGGCTACACCTTC.

This clone was recorded only once. The rearrangement joins TRBV19 to TRBJ2-7; TRBD2 matches 7 bases. The CDR3 totals 15 residues. Germline V lookup: CDR1 LNHDA, CDR2 SQIVND (reference sequence). The V segment lost 6 bases and the J segment 3 bases; nucleotides outside the gene matches: 11. CDR3 DNA sequence: TGTGCCAGTAGGACCGTGGCGGGAGAGGTCTACGAGCAGTACTTC. It specifies CASRTVAGEVYEQYF.

The chain recombines TRBV14 with TRBJ2-7; possible D gene TRBD2, 5 bases. Trimming left V 8 bases short and J 3 bases short, with 14 bases between. Germline CDR1 reads SGHDN; CDR2 reads FVKESK. The CDR3 is made up of 13 amino acids. CDR3 region: CASLRGRDYEQYF. CDR3 DNA: TGTGCCAGCCTCCGAGGGCGCGACTACGAGCAGTACTTC.

This chain uses TRBV5-4 with TRBJ1-2; 10 nucleotides match TRBD1. V was clipped by 5 bases and J by 6 bases; unmatched bases: 10. The CDR3 is made up of 15 amino acids. Germline-derived CDR1 and CDR2 are SGHNT and YYREEE (reference sequence). The CDR3 region has the DNA TGTGCCAGCAGACTGAGTCGGGACAGGGGCCATGGCTACACCTTC. The encoded protein is CASRLSRDRGHGYTF. Looking up the rest from reference TRBV5-4 and TRBJ1-2 gives the full variable domain: ETGVTQSPTHLIKTRGQQVTLRCSSQSGHNTVSWYQQALGQGPQFIFQYYREEENGRGNFPPRFSGLQFPNYSSELNVNALELDDSALYLCASRLSRDRGHGYTFGSGTRLTVV.

This chain joins TRBV4-1 and TRBJ2-3; possibly TRBD2 for D (5 bases). In germline, CDR1 is MGHRA, CDR2 YSYEKL. The CDR3 is 11 residues long. Trimming stripped 8 bases from V and 4 bases from J, with 7 bases between. CDR3 DNA: TGCGCCAGCGCGCGGGCAGATACGCAGTATTTT. This sequence encodes CASARADTQYF.

This clone was seen only a few times. The chain joins TRBV27 to TRBJ1-1, with D possibly TRBD1 on 5 matching bases. The CDR3 spans 13 residues. CDR1 is MNHEY, CDR2 SMNVEV, per germline (reference sequence). Trimming shortened V by 5 bases and J by 1 base, and 8 bases separated the two germline ends. This chain's CDR3 is CASSGASNTEAFF. CDR3 coding DNA: TGTGCCAGCAGTGGGGCCTCGAACACTGAAGCTTTCTTT.